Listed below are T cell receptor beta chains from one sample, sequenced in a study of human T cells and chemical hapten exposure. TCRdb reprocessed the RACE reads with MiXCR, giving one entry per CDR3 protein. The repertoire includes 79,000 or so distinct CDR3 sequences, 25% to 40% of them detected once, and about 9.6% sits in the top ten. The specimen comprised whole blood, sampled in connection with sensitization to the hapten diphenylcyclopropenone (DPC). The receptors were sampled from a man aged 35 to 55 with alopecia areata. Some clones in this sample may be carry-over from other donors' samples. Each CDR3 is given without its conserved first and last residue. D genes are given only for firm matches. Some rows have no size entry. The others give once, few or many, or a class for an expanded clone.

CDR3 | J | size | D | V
ASSLADRGLTDTQY | TRBJ2-3 | few | TRBD1 | TRBV11-2
ASTSGFGGFGSGANVLT | TRBJ2-6 | - | - | TRBV27
SAHTTGGRADTQY | TRBJ2-3 | few | TRBD1 | TRBV20-1
SAWKVSEQF | TRBJ2-1 | - | - | TRBV20-1
SASPTTSGSGNEQF | TRBJ2-1 | - | TRBD2 | TRBV20-1
SAEEGGGETQY | TRBJ2-5 | - | - | TRBV20-1
SARGTPGSYNEQF | TRBJ2-1 | - | - | TRBV20-1
ASSPPQTDTQY | TRBJ2-3 | few | - | TRBV18
SVADSRFEAF | TRBJ1-1 | few | - | TRBV29-1
ASSLVWGTTDTQY | TRBJ2-3 | - | - | TRBV7-2
ASSSNRGTWVDTQY | TRBJ2-3 | - | TRBD1 | TRBV28
ASSPDRGFVGQY | TRBJ2-7 | - | TRBD1 | TRBV7-9
SAFSGNEAKNIQY | TRBJ2-4 | few | TRBD2 | TRBV20-1
TSSLRIGTGGTETQY | TRBJ2-5 | - | TRBD1 | TRBV5-6
ASRDSLYEQY | TRBJ2-7 | few | TRBD1 | TRBV5-1
ASNPGTRSGEQY | TRBJ2-7 | - | TRBD2 | TRBV11-1
ASRARGIYEKLF | TRBJ1-4 | few | - | TRBV28